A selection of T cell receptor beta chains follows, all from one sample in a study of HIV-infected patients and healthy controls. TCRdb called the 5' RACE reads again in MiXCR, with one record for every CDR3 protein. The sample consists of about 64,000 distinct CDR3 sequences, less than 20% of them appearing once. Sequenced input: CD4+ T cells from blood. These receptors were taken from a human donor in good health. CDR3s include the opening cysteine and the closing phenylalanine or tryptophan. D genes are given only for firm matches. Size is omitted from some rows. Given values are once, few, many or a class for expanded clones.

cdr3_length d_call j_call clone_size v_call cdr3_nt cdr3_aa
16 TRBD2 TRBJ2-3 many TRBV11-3 TGTGCCAGCAGCCTAGTTCTAGCGGGAGTAGGAAATACGCAGTATTTT CASSLVLAGVGNTQYF
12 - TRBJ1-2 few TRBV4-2 TGTGCCAGCAGCCCTGGACAGTATGGCTACACCTTC CASSPGQYGYTF
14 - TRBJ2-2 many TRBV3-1 TGTGCCAGCAGCCGAACAGGGAGCACCGGGGAGCTGTTTTTT CASSRTGSTGELFF
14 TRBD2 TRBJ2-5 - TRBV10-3 TGTGCCATCAGTGAGGGGACTAGCCGGGAGACCCAGTACTTC CAISEGTSRETQYF
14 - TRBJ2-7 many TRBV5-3 TGTGCCAGAAGCTTGGACTCCATCGGGGGCGAGCAGTACTTC CARSLDSIGGEQYF
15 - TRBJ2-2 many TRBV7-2 TGTGCCAGCAGCCCCCCGGGACGGGTAACGACGGAGCTGTTTTTT CASSPPGRVTTELFF
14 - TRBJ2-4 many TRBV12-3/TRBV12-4 TGTGCCAGCAGTTTAGGGGGAGCCAAAAACATTCAGTACTTC CASSLGGAKNIQYF
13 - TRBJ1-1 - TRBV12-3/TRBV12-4 TGTGCCAGCAGTTCAGGGGAATCAACTGAAGCTTTCTTT CASSSGESTEAFF
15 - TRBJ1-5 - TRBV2 TGTGCCAGCAGTGAAGACAGGGCCGGCAATCAGCCCCAGCATTTT CASSEDRAGNQPQHF
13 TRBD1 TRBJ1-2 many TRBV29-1 TGCAGCGTTGGGACAGGGGGTTCAGAGGGCTACACCTTC CSVGTGGSEGYTF
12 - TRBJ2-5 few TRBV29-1 TGCAGCGTTGAGCGGCAGGGTGGTTCCCAGTACTTC CSVERQGGSQYF
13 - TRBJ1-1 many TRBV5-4 TGTGCCAGCAGCTTGAACGTGGACACTGAAGCTTTCTTT CASSLNVDTEAFF
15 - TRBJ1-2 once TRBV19 TGTGCCAGTACAGGGGCCGCTCAAGCTAACTATGGCTACACCTTC CASTGAAQANYGYTF
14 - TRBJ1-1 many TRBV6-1 TGTGCCAGCAGGACCCGGGGCAGGGGTACTGAAGCTTTCTTT CASRTRGRGTEAFF
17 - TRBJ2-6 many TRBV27 TGTGCCAGCAGTGCCAGTGCCAGATACTCTGGGGCCAACGTCCTGACTTTC CASSASARYSGANVLTF